Only one count was recorded for the clone carrying this T cell receptor beta chain. The source of the sample is a study of OX40 agonist ivuxolimab in advanced cancers. Measured with immunoSEQ multiplex PCR; TCRdb has only the in-frame clones, and not every one. The sample carries some 25,000 clones, roughly 73% recorded once. CDR3 length equals 15 residues. CDR1 is SEHNR, CDR2 FQNEAQ, per germline (reference sequence). The V and J ends lost 4 bases and 8 bases respectively, with 15 bases between them. The sample was CD4+ or CD8+ T cells sorted from blood, taken in a trial of the OX40 agonist ivuxolimab. The receptor was derived from an adult with an advanced solid tumor such as melanoma, head and neck, liver or kidney cancer. The chain couples TRBV7-9 to TRBJ1-6; tentatively, D is TRBD1 (6 bases). CDR3 sequence: CASSSQGLRDSPLHF. CDR3 nucleotides: TGTGCCAGCAGCTCTCAGGGGTTGCGGGATTCACCCCTCCACTTT. Filled out from reference TRBV7-9 and TRBJ1-6, the complete variable domain reads DTGVSQNPRHKITKRGQNVTFRCDPISEHNRLYWYRQTLGQGPEFLTYFQNEAQLEKSRLLSDRFSAERPKGSFSTLEIQRTEQGDSAMYLCASSSQGLRDSPLHFGNGTRLTVT.